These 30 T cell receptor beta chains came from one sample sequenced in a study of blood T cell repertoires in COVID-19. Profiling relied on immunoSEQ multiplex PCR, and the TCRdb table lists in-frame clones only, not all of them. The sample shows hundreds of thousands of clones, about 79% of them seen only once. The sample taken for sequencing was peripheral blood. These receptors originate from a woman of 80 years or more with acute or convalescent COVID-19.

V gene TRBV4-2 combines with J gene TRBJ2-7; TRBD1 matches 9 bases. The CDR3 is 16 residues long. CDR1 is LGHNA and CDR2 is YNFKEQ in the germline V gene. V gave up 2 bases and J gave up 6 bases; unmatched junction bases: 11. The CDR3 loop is CASSQPVGTGLGEQYF. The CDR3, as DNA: TGTGCCAGCAGCCAACCAGTAGGGACAGGGTTGGGCGAGCAGTACTTC.

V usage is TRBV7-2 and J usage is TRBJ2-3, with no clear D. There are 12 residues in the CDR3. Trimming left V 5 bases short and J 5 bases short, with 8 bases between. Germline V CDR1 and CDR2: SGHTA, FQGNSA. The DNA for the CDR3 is TGTGCCAGCAGCACCCGAGGAGATACGCAGTATTTT. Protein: CASSTRGDTQYF.

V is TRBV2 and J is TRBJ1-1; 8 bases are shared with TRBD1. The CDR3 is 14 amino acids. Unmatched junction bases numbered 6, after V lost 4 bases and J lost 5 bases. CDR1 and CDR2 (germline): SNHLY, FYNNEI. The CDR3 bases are TGTGCCAGCAGTGGACAGGGGAGGAGGACTGAAGCTTTCTTT. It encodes CASSGQGRRTEAFF.

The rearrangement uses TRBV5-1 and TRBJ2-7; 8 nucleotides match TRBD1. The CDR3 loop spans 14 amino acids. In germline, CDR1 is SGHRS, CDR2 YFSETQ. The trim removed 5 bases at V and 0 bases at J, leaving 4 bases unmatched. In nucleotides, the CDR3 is TGCGCCAGCAGAACCGGGACAGGCTCCTACGAGCAGTACTTC. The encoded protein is CASRTGTGSYEQYF. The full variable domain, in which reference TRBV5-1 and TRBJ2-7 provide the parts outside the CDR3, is KAGVTQTPRYLIKTRGQQVTLSCSPISGHRSVSWYQQTPGQGLQFLFEYFSETQRNKGNFPGRFSGRQFSNSRSEMNVSTLELGDSALYLCASRTGTGSYEQYFGPGTRLTVT.

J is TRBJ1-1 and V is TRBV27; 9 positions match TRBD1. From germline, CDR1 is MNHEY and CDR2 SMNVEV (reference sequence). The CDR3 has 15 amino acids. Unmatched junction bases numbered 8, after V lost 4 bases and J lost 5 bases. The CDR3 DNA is TGTGCCAGCAGTTCCGAGACAGGGGGTTGGACTGAAGCTTTCTTT. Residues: CASSSETGGWTEAFF.

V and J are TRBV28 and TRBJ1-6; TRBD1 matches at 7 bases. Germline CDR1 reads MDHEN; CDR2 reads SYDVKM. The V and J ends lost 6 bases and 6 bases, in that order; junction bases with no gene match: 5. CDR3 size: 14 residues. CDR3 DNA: TGTGCCAGCAGGACCGGGACAGCTAATTCACCCCTCCACTTT. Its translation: CASRTGTANSPLHF. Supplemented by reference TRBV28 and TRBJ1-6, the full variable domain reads DVKVTQSSRYLVKRTGEKVFLECVQDMDHENMFWYRQDPGLGLRLIYFSYDVKMKEKGDIPEGYSVSREKKERFSLILESASTNQTSMYLCASRTGTANSPLHFGNGTRLTVT.

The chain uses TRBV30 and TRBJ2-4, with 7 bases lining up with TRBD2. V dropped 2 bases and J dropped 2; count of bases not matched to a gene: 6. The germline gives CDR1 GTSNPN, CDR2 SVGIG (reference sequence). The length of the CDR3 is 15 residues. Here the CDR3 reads CAWSPTGGSKNIQYF. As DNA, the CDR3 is TGTGCCTGGAGTCCCACGGGAGGATCCAAAAACATTCAGTACTTC.

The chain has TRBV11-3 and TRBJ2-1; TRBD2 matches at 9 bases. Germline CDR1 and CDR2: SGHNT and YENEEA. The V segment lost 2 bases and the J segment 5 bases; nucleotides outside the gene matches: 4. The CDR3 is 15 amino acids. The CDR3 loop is CASSLRLAGNNEQFF. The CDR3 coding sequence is TGTGCCAGCAGCTTACGGCTAGCGGGGAACAATGAGCAGTTCTTC.

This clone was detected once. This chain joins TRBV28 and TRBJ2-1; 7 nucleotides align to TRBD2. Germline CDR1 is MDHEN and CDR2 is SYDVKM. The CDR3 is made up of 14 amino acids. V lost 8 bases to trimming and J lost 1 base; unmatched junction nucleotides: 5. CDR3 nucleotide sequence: TGTGCCAGCGCACCGGGGGGTTCCTACAATGAGCAGTTCTTC. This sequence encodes CASAPGGSYNEQFF.

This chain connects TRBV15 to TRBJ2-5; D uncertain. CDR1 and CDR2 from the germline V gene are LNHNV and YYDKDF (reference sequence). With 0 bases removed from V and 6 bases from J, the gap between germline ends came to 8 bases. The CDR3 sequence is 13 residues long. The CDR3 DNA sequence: TGTGCCACCAGCAGAGATGCGGTAAAGACCCAGTACTTC. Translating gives CATSRDAVKTQYF.

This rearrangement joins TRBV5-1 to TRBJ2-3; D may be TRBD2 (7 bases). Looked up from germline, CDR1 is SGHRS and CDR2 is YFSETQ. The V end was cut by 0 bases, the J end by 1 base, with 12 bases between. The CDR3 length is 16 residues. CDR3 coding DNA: TGCGCCAGCAGCTTGGAAGGGGGGGGCCGCACAGATACGCAGTATTTT. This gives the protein CASSLEGGGRTDTQYF.

CDR3 in DNA: TGTGCCAGTAGTGATCGACAGGGTTGGGGGGAGCTGTTTTTT. Protein product: CASSDRQGWGELFF. This sequence joins TRBV19 and TRBJ2-2; 7 bases match TRBD1. The CDR3 totals 14 residues. The V and J ends lost 5 bases and 8 bases, in that order; junction bases with no gene match: 8. Germline V lookup: CDR1 LNHDA, CDR2 SQIVND (reference sequence).

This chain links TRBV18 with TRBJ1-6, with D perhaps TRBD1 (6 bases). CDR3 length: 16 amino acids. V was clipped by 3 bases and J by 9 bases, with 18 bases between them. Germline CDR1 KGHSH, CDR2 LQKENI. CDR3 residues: CASSPPGGGVGSPLHF. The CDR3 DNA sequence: TGTGCCAGCTCACCCCCCGGTGGGGGCGTCGGTTCACCCCTCCACTTT.

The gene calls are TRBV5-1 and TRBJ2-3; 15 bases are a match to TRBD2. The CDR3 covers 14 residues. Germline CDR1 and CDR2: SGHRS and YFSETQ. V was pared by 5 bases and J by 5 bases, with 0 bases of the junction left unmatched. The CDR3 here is CASRGLAGGDTQYF. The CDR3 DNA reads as TGCGCCAGCAGGGGACTAGCGGGGGGAGATACGCAGTATTTT.

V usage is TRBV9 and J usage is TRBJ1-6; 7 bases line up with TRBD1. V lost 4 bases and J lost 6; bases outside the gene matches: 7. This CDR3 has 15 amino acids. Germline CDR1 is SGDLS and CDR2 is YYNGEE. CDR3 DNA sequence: TGTGCCAGCAGCCCAGGGGGAGTGACTAATTCACCCCTCCACTTT. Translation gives CASSPGGVTNSPLHF.

CDR3 nucleotide sequence: TGCGCCAGCAGCCACGGGGGGAAACTGTTTTTT. Residues: CASSHGGKLFF. The chain recombines TRBV4-1 with TRBJ1-4, with D tentatively TRBD1 (5 bases). Trimming shortened V by 3 bases and J by 11 bases, and 7 bases separated the two germline ends. Per germline, CDR1 MGHRA and CDR2 YSYEKL. The CDR3 extends over 11 amino acids.

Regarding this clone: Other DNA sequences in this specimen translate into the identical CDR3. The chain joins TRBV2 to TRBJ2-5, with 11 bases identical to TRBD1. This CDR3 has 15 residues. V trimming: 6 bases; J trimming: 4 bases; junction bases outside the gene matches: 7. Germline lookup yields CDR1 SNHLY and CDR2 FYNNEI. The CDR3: CASSDPDRGRETQYF. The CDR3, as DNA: TGTGCCAGCAGCGATCCGGACAGGGGGCGAGAGACCCAGTACTTC.

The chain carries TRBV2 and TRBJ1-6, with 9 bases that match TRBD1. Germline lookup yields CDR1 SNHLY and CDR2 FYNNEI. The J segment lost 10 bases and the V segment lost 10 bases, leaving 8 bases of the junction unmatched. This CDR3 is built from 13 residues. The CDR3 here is CATSDRGGSPLHF. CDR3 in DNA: TGTGCCACCTCGGACAGGGGAGGATCACCCCTCCACTTT. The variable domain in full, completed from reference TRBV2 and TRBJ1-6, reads EPEVTQTPSHQVTQMGQEVILRCVPISNHLYFYWYRQILGQKVEFLVSFYNNEISEKSEIFDDQFSVERPDGSNFTLKIRSTKLEDSAMYFCATSDRGGSPLHFGNGTRLTVT.

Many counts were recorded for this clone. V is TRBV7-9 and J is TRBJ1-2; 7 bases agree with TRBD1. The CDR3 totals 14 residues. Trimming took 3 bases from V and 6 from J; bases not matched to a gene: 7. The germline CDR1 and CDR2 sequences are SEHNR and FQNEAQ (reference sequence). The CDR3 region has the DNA TGTGCCAGCAGCTTTGAGGAGGGGGCCGATGGCTACACCTTC. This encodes CASSFEEGADGYTF.

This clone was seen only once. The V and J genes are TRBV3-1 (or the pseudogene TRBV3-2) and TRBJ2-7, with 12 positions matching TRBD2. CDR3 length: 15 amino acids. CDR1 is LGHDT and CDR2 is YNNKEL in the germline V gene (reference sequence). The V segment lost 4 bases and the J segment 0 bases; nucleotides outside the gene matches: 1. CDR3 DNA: TGTGCCAGCAGCCGGGGACTAGCGGGCTCCTACGAGCAGTACTTC. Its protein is CASSRGLAGSYEQYF.

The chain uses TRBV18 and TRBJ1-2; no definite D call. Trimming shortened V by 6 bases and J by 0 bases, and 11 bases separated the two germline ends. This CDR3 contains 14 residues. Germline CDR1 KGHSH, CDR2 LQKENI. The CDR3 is CASSPDTSNYGYTF. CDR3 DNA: TGTGCCAGCTCCCCCGACACATCTAACTATGGCTACACCTTC.

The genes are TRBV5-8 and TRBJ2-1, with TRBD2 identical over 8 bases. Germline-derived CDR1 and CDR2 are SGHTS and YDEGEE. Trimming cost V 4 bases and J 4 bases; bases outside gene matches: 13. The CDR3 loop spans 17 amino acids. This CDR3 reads CASSREGGPLGYNEQFF. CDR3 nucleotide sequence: TGTGCCAGCAGCCGGGAGGGAGGGCCACTAGGGTACAATGAGCAGTTCTTC. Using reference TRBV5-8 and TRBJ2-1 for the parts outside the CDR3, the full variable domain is EAGVTQSPTHLIKTRGQQATLRCSPISGHTSVYWYQQALGLGLQFLLWYDEGEERNRGNFPPRFSGRQFPNYSSELNVNALELEDSALYLCASSREGGPLGYNEQFFGPGTRLTVL.

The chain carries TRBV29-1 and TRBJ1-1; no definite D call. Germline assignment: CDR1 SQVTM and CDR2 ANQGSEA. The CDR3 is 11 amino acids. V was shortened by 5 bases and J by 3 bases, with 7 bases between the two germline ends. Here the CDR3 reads CSVNTYTEAFF. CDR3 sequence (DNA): TGCAGCGTTAACACGTACACTGAAGCTTTCTTT.

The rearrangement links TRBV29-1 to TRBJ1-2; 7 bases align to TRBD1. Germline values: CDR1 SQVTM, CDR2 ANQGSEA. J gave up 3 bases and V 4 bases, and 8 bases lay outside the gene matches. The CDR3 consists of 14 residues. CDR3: CSVGRQGRYYGYTF. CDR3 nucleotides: TGCAGCGTTGGACGACAGGGTCGCTACTATGGCTACACCTTC.

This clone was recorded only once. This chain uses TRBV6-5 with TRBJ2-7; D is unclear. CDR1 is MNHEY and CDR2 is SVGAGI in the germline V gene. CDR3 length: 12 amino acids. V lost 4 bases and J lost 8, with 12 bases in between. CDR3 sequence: CASSSTLGKQYF. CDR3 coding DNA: TGTGCCAGCAGTTCCACCCTGGGCAAGCAGTACTTC.

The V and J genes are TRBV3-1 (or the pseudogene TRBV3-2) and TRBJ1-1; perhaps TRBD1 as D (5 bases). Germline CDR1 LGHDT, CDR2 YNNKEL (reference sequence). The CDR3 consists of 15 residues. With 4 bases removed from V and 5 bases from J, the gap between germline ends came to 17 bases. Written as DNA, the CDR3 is TGTGCCAGCAGCCCGCGAGGTCCTAAGGGGACTGAAGCTTTCTTT. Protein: CASSPRGPKGTEAFF.

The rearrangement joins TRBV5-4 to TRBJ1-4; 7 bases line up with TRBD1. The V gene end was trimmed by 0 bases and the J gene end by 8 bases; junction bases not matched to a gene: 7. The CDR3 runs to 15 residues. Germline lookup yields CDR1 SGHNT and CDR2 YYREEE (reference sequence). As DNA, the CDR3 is TGTGCCAGCAGCTTGGACCGACAGGGATGGGAAAAACTGTTTTTT. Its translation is CASSLDRQGWEKLFF.

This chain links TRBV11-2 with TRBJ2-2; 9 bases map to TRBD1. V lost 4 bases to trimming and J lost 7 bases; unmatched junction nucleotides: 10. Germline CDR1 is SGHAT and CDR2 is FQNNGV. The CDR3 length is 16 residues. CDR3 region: CASSSVGQGRGGELFF. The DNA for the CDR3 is TGTGCCAGCAGCTCGGTCGGACAGGGGAGGGGCGGGGAGCTGTTTTTT. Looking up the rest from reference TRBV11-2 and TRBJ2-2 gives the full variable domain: EAGVAQSPRYKIIEKRQSVAFWCNPISGHATLYWYQQILGQGPKLLIQFQNNGVVDDSQLPKDRFSAERLKGVDSTLKIQPAKLEDSAVYLCASSSVGQGRGGELFFGEGSRLTVL.

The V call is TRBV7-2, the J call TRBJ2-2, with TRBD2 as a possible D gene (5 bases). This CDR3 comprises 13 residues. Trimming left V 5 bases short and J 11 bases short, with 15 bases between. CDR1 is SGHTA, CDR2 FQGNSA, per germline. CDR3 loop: CASSTKPEVELFF. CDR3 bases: TGTGCCAGCAGCACAAAGCCGGAGGTCGAGCTGTTTTTT. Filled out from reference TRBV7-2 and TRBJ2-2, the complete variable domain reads GAGVSQSPSNKVTEKGKDVELRCDPISGHTALYWYRQSLGQGLEFLIYFQGNSAPDKSGLPSDRFSAERTGGSVSTLTIQRTQQEDSAVYLCASSTKPEVELFFGEGSRLTVL.

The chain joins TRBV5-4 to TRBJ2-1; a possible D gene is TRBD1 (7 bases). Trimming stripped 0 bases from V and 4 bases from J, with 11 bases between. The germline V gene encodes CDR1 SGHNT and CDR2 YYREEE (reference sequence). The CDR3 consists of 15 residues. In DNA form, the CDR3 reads TGTGCCAGCAGCTTGGACAGGGGAGGTTACAATGAGCAGTTCTTC. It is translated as CASSLDRGGYNEQFF.